This T cell receptor (beta chain) was profiled in a study of T cell responses to AZD1222 COVID-19 vaccine. General study findings and limits: Baseline antibody screening turned up just a handful of seropositive AZD1222 recipients.

The method was immunoSEQ multiplex PCR; TCRdb's version includes in-frame clones alone and lacks a portion of them. The sample lists 210,000 or so clones, about 93% occurring once. There are 19 residues in the CDR3. Unmatched junction bases numbered 9, after V lost 1 base and J lost 2 bases. Germline V gene data show CDR1 as MNHEY and CDR2 as SVGEGT. In regard to this clone: Its specificity is not known.

The source was peripheral blood, collected on day 0 of MenACWY control vaccination. The rearrangement links TRBV6-2 or TRBV6-3 to TRBJ1-5; the match to TRBD1 covers 12 bases. The source of this sequence is an adult in good health. The DNA for the CDR3 is TGTGCCAGCAGTTACTTACCGGGACAGGGGGCGCATGGCAATCAGCCCCAGCATTTT. Translation: CASSYLPGQGAHGNQPQHF.